This TCR beta chain was identified in a study of breast tumors, draining lymph nodes, adjacent tissues. As to this clonotype: A junction boundary mismatches the germline segment, possibly from a read error.

This CDR3 comprises 14 residues. Looked up from germline, CDR1 is SEHNR and CDR2 is FQNEAQ (reference sequence). MiXCR, run by TCRdb on the multiplex PCR reads, gives a single entry per CDR3 protein. The data show 60,000 to 75,000 distinct CDR3 sequences, approximately 57% seen once. The TCR comes from a female donor with breast cancer. Some clones in this sample may be carry-over from other donors' samples. The specimen was breast tumor tissue. The genes are TRBV7-9 and TRBJ2-5, with 11 bases that match TRBD2. The DNA of the CDR3 is TGCGCCAGCAGCGATAGCGGGGGGGCAGCGACCCATACCTTC. Its translation is CASSDSGGAATHTF.